This T cell receptor (beta chain) comes out of a study of CD8+CD57+ T cells in acquired aplastic anemia. The wider study: Sorting CD4+ and CD8+ cells gave DNA averaging approximately 3 ug. Healthy-donor CD4+ cells averaged approximately 10 million reads. Whole-study results and caveats: In CD8+ cells, Simpson's diversity showed no significant difference between patients and controls. The number of CD8+ CDR3 sequences shared by patients and controls was approximately 28.

The study profiled TCR beta VDJ and CDR3 using genomic DNA as template. One entry per CDR3 protein results from TCRdb running MiXCR on the reads. The table records a few hundred thousand distinct CDR3 sequences, around 60% of them present only once. This clonotype showed up many times. No antigen is known for it. This CDR3 has 14 residues. V dropped 5 bases and J dropped 3; count of bases not matched to a gene: 5. Germline V gives CDR1 DFQATT, CDR2 SNEGSKA (reference sequence). The rearrangement uses TRBV20-1 and TRBJ1-5; 9 bases line up with TRBD1. Sequencing used sorted CD4+, CD8+, or CD8+CD57+ T cells (not recorded which) from PBMCs. This TCR was recovered from a human donor in good health. The CDR3 DNA is TGCAGTGCTTGGACAGGGGCGGACAATCAGCCCCAGCATTTT. Protein: CSAWTGADNQPQHF.